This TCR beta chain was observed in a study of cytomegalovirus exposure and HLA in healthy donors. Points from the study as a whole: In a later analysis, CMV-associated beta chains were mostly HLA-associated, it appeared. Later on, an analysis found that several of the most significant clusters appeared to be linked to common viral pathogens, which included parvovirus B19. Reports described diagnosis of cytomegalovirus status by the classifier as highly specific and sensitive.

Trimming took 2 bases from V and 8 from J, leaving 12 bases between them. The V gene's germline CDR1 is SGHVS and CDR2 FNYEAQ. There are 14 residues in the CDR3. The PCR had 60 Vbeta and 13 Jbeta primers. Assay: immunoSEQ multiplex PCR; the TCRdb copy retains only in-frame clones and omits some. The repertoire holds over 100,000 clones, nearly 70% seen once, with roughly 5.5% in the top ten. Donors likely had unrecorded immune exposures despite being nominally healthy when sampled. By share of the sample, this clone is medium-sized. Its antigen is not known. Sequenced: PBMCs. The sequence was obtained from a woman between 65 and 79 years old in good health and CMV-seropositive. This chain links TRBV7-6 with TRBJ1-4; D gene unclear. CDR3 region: CASSLTRRKEKLFF. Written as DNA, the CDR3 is TGTGCCAGCAGCTTAACGCGGAGGAAGGAAAAACTGTTTTTT.